This T cell receptor (beta chain) was captured by sequencing in a study of T cell changes during pregnancy in multiple sclerosis. Germline CDR1 SQVTM, CDR2 ANQGSEA. There are 14 residues in the CDR3. V was shortened by 2 bases and J by 4 bases, with 12 bases between the two germline ends. The table came from immunoSEQ multiplex PCR; TCRdb's copy has only in-frame clones and leaves some out. Of 91,000 or so clones in the sample, under 95% were seen once. Here the sequenced sample was peripheral blood, taken after pregnancy. The gene calls are TRBV29-1 and TRBJ2-1; TRBD2 might be the D (6 bases). This receptor was identified in a female donor with multiple sclerosis, enrolled in a pregnancy study. CDR3 DNA sequence: TGCAGCGTTGAATACGGGAGTAAGTACAATGAGCAGTTCTTC. Translated: CSVEYGSKYNEQFF.